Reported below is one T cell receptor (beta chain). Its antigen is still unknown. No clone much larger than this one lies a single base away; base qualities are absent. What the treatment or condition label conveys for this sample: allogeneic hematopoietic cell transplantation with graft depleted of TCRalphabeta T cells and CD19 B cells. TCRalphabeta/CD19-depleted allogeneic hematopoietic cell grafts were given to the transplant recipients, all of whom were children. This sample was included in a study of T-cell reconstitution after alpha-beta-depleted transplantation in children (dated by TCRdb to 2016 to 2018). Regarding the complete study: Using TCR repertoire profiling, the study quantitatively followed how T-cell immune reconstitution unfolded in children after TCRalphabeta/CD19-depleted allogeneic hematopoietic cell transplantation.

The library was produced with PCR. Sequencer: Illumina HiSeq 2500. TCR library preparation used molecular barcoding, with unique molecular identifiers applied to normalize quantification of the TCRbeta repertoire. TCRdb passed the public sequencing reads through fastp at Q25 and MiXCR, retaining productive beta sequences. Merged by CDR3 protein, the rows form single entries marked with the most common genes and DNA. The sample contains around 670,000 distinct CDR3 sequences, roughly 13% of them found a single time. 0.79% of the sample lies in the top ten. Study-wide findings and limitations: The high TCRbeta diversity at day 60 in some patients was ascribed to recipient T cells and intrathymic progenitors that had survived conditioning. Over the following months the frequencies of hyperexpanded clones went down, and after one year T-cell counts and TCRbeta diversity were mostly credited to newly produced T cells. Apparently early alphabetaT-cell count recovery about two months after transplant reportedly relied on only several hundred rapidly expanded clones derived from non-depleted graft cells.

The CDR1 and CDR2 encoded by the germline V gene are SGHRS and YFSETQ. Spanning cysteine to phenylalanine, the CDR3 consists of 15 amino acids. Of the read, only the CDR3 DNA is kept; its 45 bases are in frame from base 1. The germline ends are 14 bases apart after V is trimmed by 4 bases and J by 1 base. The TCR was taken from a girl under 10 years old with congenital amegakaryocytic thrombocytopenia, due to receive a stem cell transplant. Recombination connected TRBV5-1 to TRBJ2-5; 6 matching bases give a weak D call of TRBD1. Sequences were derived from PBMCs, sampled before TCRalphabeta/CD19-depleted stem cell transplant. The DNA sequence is TGCGCCAGCAGCCTAATACAGGGTTCCCAAGAGACCCAGTACTTC. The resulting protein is CASSLIQGSQETQYF.